This T cell receptor beta chain was sequenced for a study of control samples from healthy donors and cancer patients. TCRdb's copy holds only in-frame clones and misses some; the assay was immunoSEQ multiplex PCR. The sample lists over 110,000 clones, roughly 92% seen once, with about 10% in the top ten. This clonotype originated in a man aged 25-40 years in good health. The sample taken for sequencing was blood.

CDR3 DNA sequence: TGTGCCAGCAGTCAGGCGACAGGGATAACCTACGAGCAGTACTTC. It yields the protein CASSQATGITYEQYF. The rearrangement uses TRBV28 and TRBJ2-7; 7 bases line up with TRBD1. CDR1 is MDHEN and CDR2 is SYDVKM in the germline V gene. This CDR3 has 15 residues. V was pared by 5 bases and J by 2 bases, with 9 bases of the junction left unmatched.